This TCR beta chain was documented in a study of blood T cell repertoires in COVID-19. In the study overall: Material from acute and convalescent COVID-19 was sourced from the United States, Italy and Spain. The cDNA or gDNA used as material had been derived from T cells, B-cell-depleted T cells, or PBMCs.

In the original workflow: Counts of nucleated cells, estimated from reference gene primer amplification, were obtained. Clones were read by immunoSEQ multiplex PCR, and TCRdb kept only the in-frame ones, dropping some. The D gene and trimming were derived from the DNA, and the V and J assignments and clone size from that table. The sample consists of around 30,000 clones, approximately 71% of them appearing once. The V and J ends lost 2 bases and 3 bases respectively, with 4 bases between them. The CDR3 is 12 residues long. Germline loops: CDR1 SGHVS, CDR2 FQNEAQ. The clonotype comes from a man older than 75 with active or convalescent COVID-19. This chain uses TRBV7-8 with TRBJ2-5; D uncertain. The sample comprised peripheral blood. CDR3 bases: TGTGCCAGCAGCTTACGCGAAGAGACCCAGTACTTC. Amino acids: CASSLREETQYF.